The text below deals with one T cell receptor (beta chain). This sample was included in a study of blood T cell repertoires in COVID-19. CDR1 SGHTA and CDR2 FQGNSA come from the germline V gene. Trimming shortened V by 1 base and J by 5 bases, and 11 bases separated the two germline ends. The CDR3 sequence is 14 residues long. In the authors' methods: Amplification of reference gene primers was used by the study to estimate nucleated cell counts. Sequenced by immunoSEQ multiplex PCR; TCRdb stores in-frame clones only, minus some. The V and J calls and the clone size are those of that table, but D and trimming were determined from the DNA. The data hold some 200,000 clones, with more than 70% observed a single time.

The TCR comes from a man between 35 and 55 years old with active or convalescent COVID-19. The chain is built from TRBV7-2 and TRBJ2-5; D perhaps matches TRBD1 (5 bases). The sequencing input was peripheral blood. The CDR3, as DNA: TGTGCCAGCAGCTTAGACGCAGGGATCGAGACCCAGTACTTC. This sequence encodes CASSLDAGIETQYF.